Presented here are 29 T cell receptor beta chains from one specimen sequenced in a study of OX40 agonist ivuxolimab in advanced cancers. Libraries were prepared by immunoSEQ multiplex PCR; TCRdb keeps only in-frame clonotypes and omits some of them. The sample shows 92,000 or so clones, 70% to 90% of them seen only once. Source: CD4+ or CD8+ T cells sorted from blood, taken in a trial of the OX40 agonist ivuxolimab. These receptors were taken from an adult with an advanced solid tumor such as melanoma, head and neck, liver or kidney cancer.

This chain connects TRBV9 to TRBJ2-3, with TRBD2 matching over 12 bases. The germline gives CDR1 SGDLS, CDR2 YYNGEE. This CDR3 contains 16 residues. V trimming: 3 bases; J trimming: 4 bases; junction bases outside the gene matches: 6. CDR3 in DNA: TGTGCCAGCAGCGGGAGAGGGACTAGCGGGTCAGATACGCAGTATTTT. It encodes CASSGRGTSGSDTQYF.

The rearrangement uses TRBV10-2 and TRBJ2-7, with D perhaps being TRBD1 or TRBD2 (5 bases each). V was shortened by 3 bases and J by 2 bases, with 17 bases between the two germline ends. CDR1 is WSHSY, CDR2 SAAADI, per germline. This CDR3 comprises 16 residues. The CDR3 DNA reads as TGCGCCAGCAGTGACCCCTCTCCCGGGACGGCCTACGAGCAGTACTTC. Its protein is CASSDPSPGTAYEQYF.

The chain uses TRBV7-2 and TRBJ2-7, with 7 bases lining up with TRBD1. The CDR3 runs to 17 residues. Germline V gene data show CDR1 as SGHTA and CDR2 as FQGNSA. The V segment lost 5 bases and the J segment 2 bases; nucleotides outside the gene matches: 15. This CDR3 is CASSLSSGTARAYEQYF. DNA for the CDR3: TGTGCCAGCAGCCTCTCATCCGGGACAGCGCGGGCCTACGAGCAGTACTTC.

Here the CDR3 reads CATLGGNGYTF. In DNA form, the CDR3 reads TGTGCCACTTTGGGGGGGAATGGCTACACCTTC. The V gene is TRBV6-5, the J gene TRBJ1-2, with TRBD1 as a possible D gene (5 bases). Germline CDR1 is MNHEY and CDR2 is SVGAGI. V shed 10 bases and J shed 6 bases, with 12 bases lying between them. The CDR3 loop spans 11 amino acids.

The rearrangement links TRBV30 to TRBJ2-7; D is perhaps TRBD1 or TRBD2 (7 bases each). The germline gives CDR1 GTSNPN, CDR2 SVGIG (reference sequence). The length of the CDR3 is 14 residues. Trimming took 3 bases from V and 0 from J, leaving 12 bases between them. The CDR3 is CAWSQGGASYEQYF. The CDR3 DNA reads as TGTGCCTGGAGCCAGGGGGGGGCCTCCTACGAGCAGTACTTC.

The rearrangement uses TRBV19 and TRBJ2-5, with D perhaps being TRBD1 or TRBD2 (5 bases each). Gene TRBJ2-7 matches the end of the DNA better, so the J call may be wrong. This CDR3 has 16 residues. Germline CDR1 reads LNHDA; CDR2 reads SQIVND (reference sequence). The CDR3 spells CASSLTGTPSSYEQYF. CDR3 nucleotide sequence: TGTGCCAGTAGTCTCACCGGGACCCCGAGCTCCTACGAGCAGTACTTC.

CDR3: CASSKGPNQPQHF. The CDR3 DNA is TGTGCCAGCAGCAAGGGGCCAAATCAGCCCCAGCATTTT. The chain uses TRBV21-1 and TRBJ1-5; the table names TRBD1, a call not compared with the DNA. TRBV21-1 is a pseudogene locus. This CDR3 has 13 amino acids.

CDR3 nucleotides: TGTGCCAGCAGTTACGCACCGGGACAGGGGGGCTACGAGCAGTACTTC. As protein: CASSYAPGQGGYEQYF. This rearrangement joins TRBV6-5 to TRBJ2-7; the match to TRBD1 covers 11 bases. This CDR3 has 16 amino acids. Looked up from germline, CDR1 is MNHEY and CDR2 is SVGAGI. Germline trimming cut 2 bases from V and 3 bases from J; bases unmatched to any gene: 6.

The V call is TRBV10-1, the J call TRBJ2-5, with TRBD1 matching 7 bases. Trimming cost V 3 bases and J 5 bases; bases outside gene matches: 3. The CDR3 has 13 amino acids. The germline V gene encodes CDR1 WNHNN and CDR2 SYGVQD (reference sequence). The CDR3 loop is CASSEGGWETQYF. DNA for the CDR3: TGCGCCAGCAGTGAAGGGGGCTGGGAGACCCAGTACTTC.

The chain has TRBV9 and TRBJ2-7; unclear D gene. Looked up from germline, CDR1 is SGDLS and CDR2 is YYNGEE. V lost 0 bases to trimming and J lost 2 bases, with 9 bases between them. The CDR3 has 14 residues. CDR3 in amino acids: CASSVGDSPYEQYF. The CDR3 coding sequence is TGTGCCAGCAGCGTAGGTGACTCTCCCTACGAGCAGTACTTC.

A single count supports this clone. The V call is TRBV7-6, the J call TRBJ1-4; D gene ambiguous. CDR3 length equals 13 residues. Trimming left V 1 base short and J 4 bases short, with 4 bases between. Germline V gives CDR1 SGHVS, CDR2 FNYEAQ. The CDR3 DNA follows: TGTGCCAGCAGCTTAGAGGTTAATGAAAAACTGTTTTTT. It specifies CASSLEVNEKLFF. Filled out from reference TRBV7-6 and TRBJ1-4, the complete variable domain reads GAGVSQSPRYKVTKRGQDVALRCDPISGHVSLYWYRQALGQGPEFLTYFNYEAQQDKSGLPNDRFSAERPEGSISTLTIQRTEQRDSAMYRCASSLEVNEKLFFGSGTQLSVL.

DNA of the CDR3: TGTGCCAGCAGTTTAGCTAGCGGGATCAATGAGCAGTTCTTC. It translates to CASSLASGINEQFF. The rearrangement joins TRBV27 to TRBJ2-1, with 9 positions matching TRBD2. Germline V gives CDR1 MNHEY, CDR2 SMNVEV (reference sequence). This CDR3 has 14 residues. Germline trimming cut 2 bases from V and 6 bases from J; bases unmatched to any gene: 2.

J is TRBJ2-3 and V is TRBV7-3; 9 nucleotides match TRBD2. V trimming: 4 bases; J trimming: 2 bases; junction bases outside the gene matches: 7. The CDR3 loop spans 16 amino acids. CDR1 and CDR2 from the germline V gene are SGHTA and FQGTGA. The CDR3 DNA reads TGTGCCAGCAGCTCCCAGCGGACTAGCGACACAGATACGCAGTATTTT. This sequence encodes CASSSQRTSDTDTQYF.

This chain links TRBV4-3 with TRBJ1-1; D is unresolved. Germline V gene lookup returns CDR1 LGHNA and CDR2 YSLEER. The CDR3 covers 13 residues. V dropped 4 bases and J dropped 0 bases, with 6 bases sitting between them. CDR3 region: CASSPRVNTEAFF. The CDR3 nucleotides read TGCGCCAGCAGCCCAAGGGTGAACACTGAAGCTTTCTTT.

The chain couples TRBV10-2 to TRBJ2-3, with 7 bases lining up with TRBD2. With 7 bases clipped from V and 5 bases from J, the junction kept 15 bases outside the gene matches. Germline V gene lookup returns CDR1 WSHSY and CDR2 SAAADI. The CDR3 length is 16 residues. The DNA for the CDR3 is TGCGCCAGCAACCCCCGCGCGGGAGCGGACAAAGATACGCAGTATTTT. Protein: CASNPRAGADKDTQYF.

This chain joins TRBV2 and TRBJ2-7; 8 nucleotides agree with TRBD1. The CDR3 has 18 residues. J gave up 0 bases and V 8 bases, and 18 bases lay outside the gene matches. Germline CDR1 is SNHLY and CDR2 is FYNNEI. CDR3 protein: CASWGPGQAPDNSYEQYF. The CDR3, as DNA: TGTGCCAGCTGGGGGCCGGGACAGGCGCCAGATAACTCCTACGAGCAGTACTTC.

The J gene is TRBJ1-1, the V gene TRBV18, with 7 bases lining up with TRBD1. Germline-derived CDR1 and CDR2 are KGHSH and LQKENI. J lost 1 base, V lost 5 bases, and 7 bases had no gene match. The CDR3 loop spans 15 amino acids. CDR3 in amino acids: CASSDRTGENTEAFF. As DNA, the CDR3 is TGTGCCAGCTCAGACAGGACAGGAGAGAACACTGAAGCTTTCTTT.

This chain links TRBV7-9 with TRBJ1-1; 9 bases line up with TRBD1. The CDR3 covers 14 residues. Germline values: CDR1 SEHNR, CDR2 FQNEAQ (reference sequence). V lost 4 bases, J lost 4 bases, and 4 bases stayed unmatched. The CDR3 here is CASSWGQGGTEAFF. The CDR3 nucleotides read TGTGCCAGCAGCTGGGGACAGGGTGGCACTGAAGCTTTCTTT.

This rearrangement joins TRBV19 to TRBJ1-2; perhaps TRBD1 as D (5 bases). The germline V gene has CDR1 LNHDA and CDR2 SQIVND (reference sequence). The CDR3 extends over 14 amino acids. V dropped 10 bases and J dropped 5 bases, with 20 bases sitting between them. The CDR3, as DNA: TGTGCCATCAGCCCGGGGGGGGTAGGGTATGGCTACACCTTC. This encodes CAISPGGVGYGYTF.

CDR3 amino acids: CASGSQEDGYNEQFF. The CDR3 region has the DNA TGTGCCAGCGGGTCCCAGGAGGACGGGTACAATGAGCAGTTCTTC. The gene calls are TRBV6-5 and TRBJ2-1; tentatively, D is TRBD2 (5 bases). The CDR3 length is 15 residues. CDR1 is MNHEY, CDR2 SVGAGI, per germline. The V gene lost 8 bases and the J gene lost 4 bases, with 18 bases spanning the gap.

This chain uses TRBV6-5 with TRBJ1-1, with 9 bases that match TRBD1. J was trimmed by 10 bases and V by 0 bases; bases with no gene match: 9. The CDR3 length is 15 residues. Germline lookup yields CDR1 MNHEY and CDR2 SVGAGI. The chain's CDR3 is CASSYSRDRVGVAFF. CDR3 coding DNA: TGTGCCAGCAGTTACTCAAGGGACAGGGTGGGTGTAGCTTTCTTT.

This rearrangement joins TRBV7-9 to TRBJ1-5; 8 bases align to TRBD1. V lost 5 bases to trimming and J lost 6 bases; unmatched junction nucleotides: 6. CDR1 is SEHNR and CDR2 is FQNEAQ in the germline V gene (reference sequence). This CDR3 spans 14 amino acids. CDR3 amino acids: CASSLTQGGQPQHF. For the CDR3, the DNA is TGTGCCAGCAGCCTTACACAGGGGGGTCAGCCCCAGCATTTT.

V and J are TRBV6-1 and TRBJ1-2; D remains unclear. Trimming removed 3 bases from V and 3 bases from J, with 5 bases in between. Germline-derived CDR1 and CDR2 are MNHNS and SASEGT. CDR3 length: 12 residues. CDR3 loop: CASSERDYGYTF. CDR3 DNA: TGTGCCAGCAGTGAGCGGGACTATGGCTACACCTTC.

By proportion, this clone is medium-sized. V usage is TRBV30 and J usage is TRBJ2-7, with D hard to call. The germline V gene has CDR1 GTSNPN and CDR2 SVGIG (reference sequence). V lost 4 bases, J lost 4 bases, and 23 bases lay in between. This CDR3 has 16 amino acids. The CDR3 protein is CAWKATRVAELYEQYF. CDR3 sequence (DNA): TGTGCCTGGAAAGCCACACGGGTGGCGGAGCTTTACGAGCAGTACTTC.

V and J are TRBV6-6 and TRBJ1-2; D remains ambiguous. Germline V lookup: CDR1 MNHNY, CDR2 SVGAGI (reference sequence). This CDR3 is built from 16 residues. Deletions cut 7 bases from V and 3 bases from J, with 21 bases between. CDR3 nucleotide sequence: TGTGCCAGCAAACGGGAAAAGCCGGCCAGAGACTATGGCTACACCTTC. As protein: CASKREKPARDYGYTF.

The V call is TRBV19, the J call TRBJ1-6; D might be TRBD1 (5 bases). The V and J ends lost 5 bases and 17 bases respectively, with 22 bases between them. The V gene's germline CDR1 is LNHDA and CDR2 SQIVND (reference sequence). The CDR3 is made up of 14 amino acids. The CDR3 nucleotides read TGTGCCAGTAGTCTTCAATCCGGGACGGGCCTTATCCACTTT. It translates to CASSLQSGTGLIHF.

The J gene is TRBJ1-5, the V gene TRBV4-1; D is uncertain. The CDR3 consists of 14 residues. Germline V lookup: CDR1 MGHRA, CDR2 YSYEKL. The germline V and J ends were trimmed by 0 bases and 1 base, with 4 bases remaining between them. The CDR3 loop reads CASSQEGSNQPQHF. In nucleotides, the CDR3 is TGCGCCAGCAGCCAAGAGGGCAGCAATCAGCCCCAGCATTTT.

The gene calls are TRBV13 and TRBJ2-1, with D possibly TRBD2 on 6 matching bases. The CDR3 runs to 14 residues. The germline CDR1 and CDR2 sequences are PRHDT and FYEKMQ (reference sequence). V shed 5 bases and J shed 8 bases, with 16 bases lying between them. The CDR3: CASSLFGASDEQFF. The DNA for the CDR3 is TGTGCCAGCAGCCTCTTCGGGGCTAGCGATGAGCAGTTCTTC.

The chain recombines TRBV27 with TRBJ2-7; 8 bases are shared with TRBD2. Trimming took 5 bases from V and 5 from J; bases not matched to a gene: 5. Per germline, CDR1 MNHEY and CDR2 SMNVEV (reference sequence). The CDR3 sequence is 13 residues long. CDR3 amino acids: CASSPRGGDEQYF. The CDR3 nucleotides are TGTGCCAGCAGTCCTCGGGGGGGGGACGAGCAGTACTTC.